Sequencing of this T cell receptor (beta chain) was carried out in a study of siplizumab effects on memory and regulatory T cells. CDR1 is SGHTA, CDR2 FQGNSA, per germline. Unmatched junction bases numbered 9, after V lost 5 bases and J lost 2 bases. The CDR3 spans 16 residues. Generated by immunoSEQ multiplex PCR, the TCRdb table keeps only in-frame clones and is missing some. The sample includes about 100,000 clones, 80% to 95% of them seen just once. The V call is TRBV7-2, the J call TRBJ2-3; TRBD2 matches 8 bases. The sequence was obtained from a human donor in good health. Sequences were obtained from CD4+ T cells sorted from blood. CDR3 residues: CASSPVGGGNTDTQYF. For the CDR3, the DNA is TGTGCCAGCAGCCCCGTTGGCGGGGGGAACACAGATACGCAGTATTTT.